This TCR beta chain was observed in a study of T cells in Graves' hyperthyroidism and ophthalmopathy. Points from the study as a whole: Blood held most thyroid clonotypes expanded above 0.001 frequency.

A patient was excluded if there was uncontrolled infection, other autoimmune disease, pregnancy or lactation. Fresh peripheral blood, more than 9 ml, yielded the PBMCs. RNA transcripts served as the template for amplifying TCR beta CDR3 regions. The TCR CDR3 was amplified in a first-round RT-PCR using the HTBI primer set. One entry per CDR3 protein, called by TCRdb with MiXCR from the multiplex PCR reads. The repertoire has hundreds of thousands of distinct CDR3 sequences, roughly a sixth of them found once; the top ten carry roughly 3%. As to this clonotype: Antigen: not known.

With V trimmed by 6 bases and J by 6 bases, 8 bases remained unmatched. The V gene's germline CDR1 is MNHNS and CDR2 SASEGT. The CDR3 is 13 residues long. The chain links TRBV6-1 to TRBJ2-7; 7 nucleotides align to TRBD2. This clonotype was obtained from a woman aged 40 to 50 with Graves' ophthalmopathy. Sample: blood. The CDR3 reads CASRLHPGGEQYF. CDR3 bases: TGTGCCAGCAGGCTTCACCCGGGGGGCGAGCAGTACTTC.